This TCR beta chain was captured by sequencing in a study of radiotherapy plus CTLA-4 blockade in lung cancer. At the level of the study: Among all patients, approximately 18% showed objective responses, while approximately 30% had disease control.

Points from the study as a whole: Strongest reported response predictors: early blood clone changes and post-radiation interferon-beta.

Germline CDR1 SGDLS, CDR2 YYNGEE. V lost 5 bases and J lost 1; bases outside the gene matches: 4. This CDR3 is built from 14 residues. To note about this clone: Its antigen is unidentified.

Profiled with immunoSEQ multiplex PCR; TCRdb holds only in-frame clones, not every one. The sample comprises around 71,000 clones, 65% to 85% of which are singletons, and about 17% rests with the top ten. This chain links TRBV9 with TRBJ1-1, with 8 bases aligning to TRBD1. The sequence was obtained from a human donor with non-small cell lung cancer whose response to radiotherapy plus ipilimumab could not be evaluated. Some clones in this sample may be carry-over from other donors' samples. The sample in question was peripheral blood, obtained from a patient treated with radiotherapy plus ipilimumab. As DNA, the CDR3 is TGTGCCAGCAGGGCACAGGGGGGGAACACTGAAGCTTTCTTT. Amino acids: CASRAQGGNTEAFF.